The 19 T cell receptor beta chains listed next were all sequenced from one sample in a study of shared T cell receptors in the human thymus. Some clones are missing from TCRdb's copy, which holds only in-frame ones; the method was immunoSEQ multiplex PCR. The data contain under 700,000 clones, 75% to 85% of them seen just once; the ten biggest clones take up around 0.012%. This same sample was also taken into another study, of human thymus T cells.

What was sequenced was thymocytes. The receptors here all came from a boy in the first two years of life with a congenital heart defect.

V gene TRBV11-2 combines with J gene TRBJ2-4; a possible D gene is TRBD2 (5 bases). Germline CDR1 is SGHAT and CDR2 is FQNNGV. The CDR3 extends over 15 amino acids. Trimming pared 2 bases from V and 3 bases from J, leaving 11 bases between. CDR3 region: CASSLPGFDKNIQYF. CDR3 in DNA: TGTGCCAGCAGCTTACCGGGATTCGACAAAAACATTCAGTACTTC.

The chain employs TRBV29-1 and TRBJ2-3; 10 nucleotides line up with TRBD1. The germline V gene has CDR1 SQVTM and CDR2 ANQGSEA. V lost 3 bases to trimming and J lost 2 bases; unmatched junction nucleotides: 8. This CDR3 has 16 residues. The DNA of the CDR3 is TGCAGCGTTGAGACAGGGGGCGGGATAGACACAGATACGCAGTATTTT. Encoded protein: CSVETGGGIDTDTQYF.

The genes are TRBV4-3 and TRBJ2-1; no firm D call. The germline V and J ends were trimmed by 0 bases and 1 base, with 16 bases remaining between them. The CDR3 length is 18 residues. CDR1 LGHNA and CDR2 YSLEER come from the germline V gene. The CDR3 DNA reads TGCGCCAGCAGCCAAGATGTCCCCCGGCTAGTATCCTACAATGAGCAGTTCTTC. Translation: CASSQDVPRLVSYNEQFF.

This clone was recorded a few times. The J gene is TRBJ2-2, the V gene TRBV4-1, with TRBD2 matching over 7 bases. Germline V gives CDR1 MGHRA, CDR2 YSYEKL. The CDR3 is made up of 20 amino acids. The V gene end was trimmed by 1 base and the J gene end by 5 bases; junction bases not matched to a gene: 19. This CDR3 is CASSQAHLGGGRAGTGELFF. Written as DNA, the CDR3 is TGCGCCAGCAGCCAAGCCCACTTAGGTGGAGGGAGGGCCGGAACCGGGGAGCTGTTTTTT.

This clone has only a few counts. The chain couples TRBV14 to TRBJ2-7; no reliable D call. Germline V gene lookup returns CDR1 SGHDN and CDR2 FVKESK. V lost 3 bases to trimming and J lost 3 bases, with 3 bases between them. The CDR3 covers 11 residues. The CDR3 DNA is TGTGCCAGCAGCCATCACTACGAGCAGTACTTC. This codes for CASSHHYEQYF.

The V gene is TRBV27, the J gene TRBJ2-7, with 7 positions matching TRBD1. V lost 1 base, J lost 3 bases, and 12 bases stayed unmatched. The germline CDR1 and CDR2 sequences are MNHEY and SMNVEV (reference sequence). CDR3 length equals 17 residues. The CDR3, as DNA: TGTGCCAGCAGTTTATACCCAATCAGGGGGACCCTCTACGAGCAGTACTTC. This gives the protein CASSLYPIRGTLYEQYF.

The chain joins TRBV18 to TRBJ1-2, with D perhaps TRBD1 (5 bases). The germline V gene has CDR1 KGHSH and CDR2 LQKENI. The CDR3 extends over 14 amino acids. V was shortened by 0 bases and J by 1 base, with 6 bases between the two germline ends. The CDR3 nucleotides are TGTGCCAGCTCACCACCGGGACTTAACTATGGCTACACCTTC. Protein sequence: CASSPPGLNYGYTF.

The chain recombines TRBV27 with TRBJ1-5, with a weak D call TRBD1 (5 bases). CDR3 length: 13 residues. With 4 bases removed from V and 5 bases from J, the gap between germline ends came to 9 bases. Germline V gene lookup returns CDR1 MNHEY and CDR2 SMNVEV (reference sequence). CDR3 nucleotides: TGTGCCAGCAGTTGGGGGGACGATCAGCCCCAGCATTTT. It yields the protein CASSWGDDQPQHF.

The V gene is TRBV28, the J gene TRBJ2-3; TRBD2 matches 11 bases. Trimming took 6 bases from V and 4 from J; bases not matched to a gene: 12. Germline values: CDR1 MDHEN, CDR2 SYDVKM. This CDR3 has 17 amino acids. CDR3 protein: CASRIIAGGLGADTQYF. CDR3 sequence (DNA): TGTGCCAGCAGGATTATAGCGGGAGGGTTGGGGGCAGATACGCAGTATTTT. The full variable domain, completed using reference TRBV28 and TRBJ2-3, is DVKVTQSSRYLVKRTGEKVFLECVQDMDHENMFWYRQDPGLGLRLIYFSYDVKMKEKGDIPEGYSVSREKKERFSLILESASTNQTSMYLCASRIIAGGLGADTQYFGPGTRLTVL.

The chain joins TRBV28 to TRBJ2-7; 11 bases agree with TRBD2. CDR3 length: 15 residues. J gave up 5 bases and V 6 bases, and 9 bases lay outside the gene matches. Germline CDR1 is MDHEN and CDR2 is SYDVKM. The DNA for the CDR3 is TGTGCCAGCAGGAAAAATAGCGGGAGGGCCCACGAGCAGTACTTC. Its protein is CASRKNSGRAHEQYF.

This chain links TRBV30 with TRBJ1-2, with D uncertain. CDR1 is GTSNPN and CDR2 is SVGIG in the germline V gene (reference sequence). The ends were cut back, 4 bases at V and 0 bases at J, with 6 bases in the middle. The CDR3 has 12 amino acids. The CDR3 region is CAWKATNYGYTF. DNA for the CDR3: TGTGCCTGGAAAGCGACTAACTATGGCTACACCTTC.

The J gene is TRBJ2-1, the V gene TRBV4-3; possibly TRBD2 for D (6 bases). This CDR3 has 16 residues. CDR1 LGHNA and CDR2 YSLEER come from the germline V gene. V was trimmed by 1 base and J by 0 bases, leaving 10 bases between them. Written as DNA, the CDR3 is TGCGCCAGCAGCCAAGGAGGGAGGTACTCCTACAATGAGCAGTTCTTC. Amino acid sequence: CASSQGGRYSYNEQFF.

The rearrangement joins TRBV29-1 to TRBJ1-5; 7 nucleotides line up with TRBD1. The J segment lost 5 bases and the V segment lost 4 bases, leaving 14 bases of the junction unmatched. This CDR3 comprises 16 residues. From germline, CDR1 is SQVTM and CDR2 ANQGSEA. CDR3 protein: CSVGAERTGGDQPQHF. The CDR3 region has the DNA TGCAGCGTTGGCGCGGAACGGACAGGTGGGGATCAGCCCCAGCATTTT. The entire variable domain, with the rest obtained from reference TRBV29-1 and TRBJ1-5, is as follows: SAVISQKPSRDICQRGTSLTIQCQVDSQVTMMFWYRQQPGQSLTLIATANQGSEATYESGFVIDKFPISRPNLTFSTLTVSNMSPEDSSIYLCSVGAERTGGDQPQHFGDGTRLSIL.

This clone was observed once. This chain uses TRBV9 with TRBJ2-7, with D possibly being TRBD2 (5 bases). The length of the CDR3 is 15 residues. V was shortened by 4 bases and J by 4 bases, with 18 bases between the two germline ends. Per germline, CDR1 SGDLS and CDR2 YYNGEE. DNA of the CDR3: TGTGCCAGCAGCCCCGGAGTGGAGGCGGCTTACGAGCAGTACTTC. Encoded protein: CASSPGVEAAYEQYF.

This clone was observed a few times. The genes are TRBV4-2 and TRBJ2-7; D possibly corresponds to TRBD2 (6 bases). The CDR3 length is 16 residues. CDR1 LGHNA and CDR2 YNFKEQ come from the germline V gene. V dropped 1 base and J dropped 5 bases, with 18 bases sitting between them. The CDR3 spells CASSQAGTHEGDEQYF. As DNA, the CDR3 is TGTGCCAGCAGCCAAGCCGGGACTCACGAGGGCGACGAGCAGTACTTC.

This clone was recorded a few times. The V gene is TRBV4-3, the J gene TRBJ2-5; no reliable D call. The CDR3 extends over 13 amino acids. V was shortened by 4 bases and J by 0 bases, with 6 bases between the two germline ends. From germline, CDR1 is LGHNA and CDR2 YSLEER. CDR3 in DNA: TGCGCCAGCAGCCGACACCACCAAGAGACCCAGTACTTC. Translating it yields CASSRHHQETQYF.

The rearrangement joins TRBV4-1 to TRBJ2-3; 14 positions match TRBD2. Trimming cost V 8 bases and J 9 bases; bases outside gene matches: 7. This CDR3 spans 14 amino acids. The germline V gene encodes CDR1 MGHRA and CDR2 YSYEKL. The CDR3 spells CASGTSGRGGTQYF. The DNA of the CDR3 is TGCGCCAGCGGGACTAGCGGGAGAGGAGGGACGCAGTATTTT.

The chain has TRBV30 and TRBJ2-1; D gene unclear. Germline lookup yields CDR1 GTSNPN and CDR2 SVGIG (reference sequence). This CDR3 is 15 amino acids long. V lost 3 bases and J lost 2, with 14 bases in between. The CDR3 DNA reads as TGTGCCTGGAGCTACGTGGCAGGCACCTACAATGAGCAGTTCTTC. It codes for CAWSYVAGTYNEQFF.

This chain connects TRBV7-2 to TRBJ1-4, with TRBD1 identical over 9 bases. Germline CDR1 is SGHTA and CDR2 is FQGNSA. The V gene end was trimmed by 2 bases and the J gene end by 7 bases; junction bases not matched to a gene: 8. CDR3 length: 16 residues. CDR3 sequence: CASSLRGQGLGEKLFF. The CDR3 coding sequence is TGTGCCAGCAGCTTAAGGGGACAGGGCTTGGGTGAAAAACTGTTTTTT.